Given below is one T cell receptor beta chain in context. CDR1 is MNHNS, CDR2 SASEGT, per germline. The CDR3 contains 15 residues. V shed 1 base and J 2 bases; nucleotides not matched to a gene: 2. This record comes from a study of blood T cell repertoires in COVID-19. Study-wide context: From the United States, Italy and Spain came samples of acute and convalescent COVID-19. PBMCs, B-cell-depleted T cells, or T cells provided the cDNA or gDNA that made up the material.

Under the authors' procedure: Nucleated cell number was recorded as an estimate derived from reference gene primer amplification. Measured with immunoSEQ multiplex PCR; TCRdb has only the in-frame clones, and not every one. That table supplies the V and J calls and clone size; D and trimming were determined from the DNA. The profile shows under 200,000 clones, about 80% of them singletons. The rearrangement links TRBV6-1 to TRBJ2-7; 10 positions agree with TRBD1. The receptor was derived from a human donor in a cohort sampled during active COVID-19. The sample taken for sequencing was peripheral blood. The DNA for the CDR3 is TGTGCCAGCAGTGAAGGGGGGACAGGGGCCTACGAGCAGTACTTC. Its protein product is CASSEGGTGAYEQYF.